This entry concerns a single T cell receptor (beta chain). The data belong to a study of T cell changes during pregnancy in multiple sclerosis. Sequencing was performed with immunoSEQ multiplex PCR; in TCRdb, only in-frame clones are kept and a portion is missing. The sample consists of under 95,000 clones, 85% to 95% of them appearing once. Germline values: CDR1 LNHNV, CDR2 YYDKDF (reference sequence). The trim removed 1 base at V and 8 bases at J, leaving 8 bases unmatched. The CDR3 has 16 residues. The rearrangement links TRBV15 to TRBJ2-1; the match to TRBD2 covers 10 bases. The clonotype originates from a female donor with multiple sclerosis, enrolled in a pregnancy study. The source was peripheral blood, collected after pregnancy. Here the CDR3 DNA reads TGTGCCACCAGCAGAGCGGCAGCGGGAGGGCCTGATGAGCAGTTCTTC. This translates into CATSRAAAGGPDEQFF.